The 7 T cell receptor beta chains below were found in one sample sequenced in a study of T cell responses to AZD1222 COVID-19 vaccine. Repertoires were generated with immunoSEQ multiplex PCR, while TCRdb's copy carries only in-frame clones and drops some. The sample has 150,000 to 200,000 clones, 85% to 90% seen once. Sequencing used peripheral blood, obtained 28 days after the second AZD1222 dose. These receptors were obtained from an adult who received the AZD1222 COVID-19 vaccine.

The V and J genes are TRBV7-6 and TRBJ2-2, with 9 nucleotides matching TRBD1. J lost 0 bases, V lost 4 bases, and 3 bases had no gene match. Germline V lookup: CDR1 SGHVS, CDR2 FNYEAQ. The CDR3 sequence is 16 residues long. CDR3 amino acids: CASSWGQGANTGELFF. The CDR3 region has the DNA TGTGCCAGCAGCTGGGGACAGGGTGCGAACACCGGGGAGCTGTTTTTT.

The chain carries TRBV3-1 (or the pseudogene TRBV3-2) and TRBJ1-1; perhaps TRBD1 as D (5 bases). This CDR3 comprises 15 residues. Germline V gives CDR1 LGHDT, CDR2 YNNKEL (reference sequence). Trimming took 1 base from V and 5 from J, leaving 14 bases between them. The CDR3 here is CASSQGGTLGTEAFF. The DNA of the CDR3 is TGTGCCAGCAGCCAAGGGGGGACCTTGGGGACTGAAGCTTTCTTT.

V is TRBV19 and J is TRBJ1-5; TRBD1 might be the D (6 bases). V gave up 5 bases and J gave up 2 bases, with 16 bases separating them. The CDR3 is 16 amino acids. Germline CDR1 reads LNHDA; CDR2 reads SQIVND (reference sequence). The chain's CDR3 is CASSPPGGGGNQPQHF. The CDR3 DNA follows: TGTGCCAGTAGTCCTCCTGGGGGCGGGGGCAATCAGCCCCAGCATTTT.

The chain recombines TRBV5-1 with TRBJ2-6, with D maybe TRBD1 (5 bases). Germline V gene sequence: CDR1 SGHRS, CDR2 YFSETQ. The CDR3 extends over 18 amino acids. The germline V and J ends were trimmed by 5 bases and 0 bases, with 18 bases remaining between them. The CDR3 sequence is CASREMTASPSGANVLTF. CDR3 sequence (DNA): TGCGCCAGCAGAGAAATGACAGCCTCCCCCTCTGGGGCCAACGTCCTGACTTTC.

CDR3 coding DNA: TGTGCCATACTGGACAGTATGAACACCGGGGAGCTGTTTTTT. Translating gives CAILDSMNTGELFF. V and J are TRBV10-3 and TRBJ2-2; D perhaps matches TRBD1 (6 bases). Germline loops: CDR1 ENHRY, CDR2 SYGVKD. The ends were cut back, 9 bases at V and 1 base at J, with 12 bases in the middle. CDR3 size: 14 residues.

The CDR3 reads CASSTLNSPLHF. CDR3 nucleotides: TGTGCCAGCAGCACCTTAAATTCACCCCTCCACTTT. The chain joins TRBV3-1 (or the pseudogene TRBV3-2) to TRBJ1-6; D not resolved. Germline CDR1 is LGHDT and CDR2 is YNNKEL (reference sequence). The CDR3 extends over 12 amino acids. Deletions cut 5 bases from V and 7 bases from J, with 6 bases between.

The V call is TRBV27, the J call TRBJ1-2; D gene unclear. V was clipped by 3 bases and J by 4 bases, with 18 bases between them. Germline V CDR1 and CDR2: MNHEY, SMNVEV (reference sequence). The length of the CDR3 is 16 residues. DNA of the CDR3: TGTGCCAGCAGTTTCGACCCCGCTCCGGGGTCCTATGGCTACACCTTC. Its translation is CASSFDPAPGSYGYTF.